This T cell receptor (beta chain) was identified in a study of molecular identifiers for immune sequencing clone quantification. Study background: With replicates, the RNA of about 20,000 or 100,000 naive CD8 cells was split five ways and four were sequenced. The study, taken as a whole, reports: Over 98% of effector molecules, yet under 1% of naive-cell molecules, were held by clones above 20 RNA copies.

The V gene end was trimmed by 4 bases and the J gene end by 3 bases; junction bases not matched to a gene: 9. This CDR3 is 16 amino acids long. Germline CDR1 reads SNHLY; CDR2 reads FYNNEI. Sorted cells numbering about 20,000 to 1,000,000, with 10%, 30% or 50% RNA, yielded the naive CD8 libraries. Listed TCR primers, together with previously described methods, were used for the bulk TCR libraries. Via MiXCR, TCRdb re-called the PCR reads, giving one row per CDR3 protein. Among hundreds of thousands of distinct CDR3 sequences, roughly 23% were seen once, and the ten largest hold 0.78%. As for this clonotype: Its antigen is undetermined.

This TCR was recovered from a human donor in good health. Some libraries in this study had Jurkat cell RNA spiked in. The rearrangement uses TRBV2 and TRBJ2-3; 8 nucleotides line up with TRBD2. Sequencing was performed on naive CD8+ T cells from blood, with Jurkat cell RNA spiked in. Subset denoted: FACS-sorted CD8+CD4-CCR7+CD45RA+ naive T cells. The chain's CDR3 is CASSVEERGLTDTQYF. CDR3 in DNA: TGTGCCAGCAGTGTTGAGGAGCGGGGGTTAACAGATACGCAGTATTTT.